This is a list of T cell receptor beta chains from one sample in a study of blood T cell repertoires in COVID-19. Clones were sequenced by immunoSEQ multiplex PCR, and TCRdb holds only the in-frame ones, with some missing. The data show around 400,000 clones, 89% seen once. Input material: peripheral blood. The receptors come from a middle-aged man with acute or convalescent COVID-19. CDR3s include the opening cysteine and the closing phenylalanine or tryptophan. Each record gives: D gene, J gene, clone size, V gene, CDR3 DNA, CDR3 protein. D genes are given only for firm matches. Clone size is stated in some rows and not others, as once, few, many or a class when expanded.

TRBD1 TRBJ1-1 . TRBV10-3 TGTGCCATCAGTGACAGGGGGAGGATGGACACTGAAGCTTTCTTT CAISDRGRMDTEAFF
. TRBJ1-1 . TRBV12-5 TGTGCTAGTGGTTTGAATCAAAACACTGAAGCTTTCTTT CASGLNQNTEAFF
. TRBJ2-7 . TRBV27 TGTGCCAGCAGTCCGAAACAGGGTACCCTCTACGAGCAGTACTTC CASSPKQGTLYEQYF
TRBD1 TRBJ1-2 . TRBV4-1 TGCGCCAGCAGCCATAGGACAGGGGGCCGTGGCTACACCTTC CASSHRTGGRGYTF
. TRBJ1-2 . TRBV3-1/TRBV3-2 TGTGCCAGCAGCCGAAATAATGCAGGCTATGGCTACACCTTC CASSRNNAGYGYTF
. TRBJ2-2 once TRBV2 TGTGCCAGCATTCGGGACACCGCCGGGGAGCTGTTTTTT CASIRDTAGELFF
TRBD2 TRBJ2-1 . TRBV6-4 TGTGCCAGCAGTGAATATGAGCGGGGAGAGCAGTTCTTC CASSEYERGEQFF
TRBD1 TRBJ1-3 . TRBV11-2 TGTGCCAGCTCCCCCGGGGACAGGGCGCCTGGAAACACCATATATTTT CASSPGDRAPGNTIYF
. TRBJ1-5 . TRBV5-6 TGTGCCAGCAGCTTGGAAGGGGAAGGCAATCAGCCCCAGCATTTT CASSLEGEGNQPQHF
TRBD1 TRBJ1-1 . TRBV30 TGTGCCTGGAGTAACAGGGGGGACACTGAAGCTTTCTTT CAWSNRGDTEAFF
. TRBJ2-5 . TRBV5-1 TGCGCCAGCAGCTTGGGCCAGGGCGGAGAGACCCAGTACTTC CASSLGQGGETQYF
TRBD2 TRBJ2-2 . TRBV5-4 TGTGCCAGCAGCTCCTTACGAACTAGCGGGAGAACGGCCGGGGAGCTGTTTTTT CASSSLRTSGRTAGELFF
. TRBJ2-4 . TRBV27 TGTGCCAGCAGTTCCCAGGGCAAAAACATTCAGTACTTC CASSSQGKNIQYF
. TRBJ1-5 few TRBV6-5 TGTGCCAGCAGACCGCCAGGTAACAGCAATCAGCCCCAGCATTTT CASRPPGNSNQPQHF
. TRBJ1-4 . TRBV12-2 TGTGCAAGTCGCTTAGCGTTTTCATCAGGGGTCGAAAAACTGTTTTTT CASRLAFSSGVEKLFF
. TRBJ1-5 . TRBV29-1 TGCAGCGTGGCCTTCGGGGGCAATCAGCCCCAGCATTTT CSVAFGGNQPQHF
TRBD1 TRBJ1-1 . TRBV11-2 TGTGCCAGCAGCAGTACAGGGGTCACTGAAGCTTTCTTT CASSSTGVTEAFF
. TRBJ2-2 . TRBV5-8 TGTGCCAGCAGCTTGGATAGGAGTTTCGGAACCGGGGAGCTGTTTTTT CASSLDRSFGTGELFF
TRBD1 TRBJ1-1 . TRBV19 TGTGCCAGTAGTATTGGGACAGGGAAAGCTTTCTTT CASSIGTGKAFF
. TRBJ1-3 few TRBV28 TGTGCCAGCAGTTTTAAGACAGCGGGGCTCTCTGGAAACACCATATATTTT CASSFKTAGLSGNTIYF
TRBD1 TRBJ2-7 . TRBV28 TGTGCCAGCAGAACAGACAGGGAACGCTCCTACGAGCAGTACTTC CASRTDRERSYEQYF